The sequence of this TCR beta chain was determined in a study of cytomegalovirus exposure and HLA in healthy donors. PCR used 60 Vbeta primers and 13 Jbeta primers. Repertoires were generated with immunoSEQ multiplex PCR, while TCRdb's copy carries only in-frame clones and drops some. The data show about 140,000 clones, 65% to 80% seen once. V lost 1 base to trimming and J lost 6 bases; unmatched junction nucleotides: 5. The germline CDR1 and CDR2 sequences are LGHNA and YNFKEQ. CDR3 size: 15 residues. The sample consisted of PBMCs. V is TRBV4-2 and J is TRBJ2-2, with 7 bases that match TRBD1. This TCR derives from a woman aged 25 to 45 in good health and CMV-seronegative. The CDR3 sequence is CASSQGQGAAGELFF. The CDR3 DNA reads TGTGCCAGCAGCCAAGGACAGGGAGCTGCCGGGGAGCTGTTTTTT.